This TCR beta chain was captured by sequencing in a study of cytomegalovirus exposure and HLA in healthy donors. Study-level points and caveats: Later examination showed HLA-associated TCR beta chains had greater clonal expansion than equally common others. For TCR beta chains, V- and J-gene trimming was later linked to a missense DCLRE1C variant.

As for this clone: The target antigen is unknown.

Each donor was healthy, and each was a bone marrow donor. The germline V gene encodes CDR1 SGHTA and CDR2 FQGNSA. The CDR3 contains 12 residues. Trimming took off 5 bases at V and 9 bases at J, with 14 bases between the two ends. In the PCR, 60 Vbeta and 13 Jbeta primers were used. Generated by immunoSEQ multiplex PCR, the TCRdb table keeps only in-frame clones and is missing some. This sample carries 100,000 to 120,000 clones, 83% of them seen once, and the ten largest clones take about 5.9%. The chain uses TRBV7-2 and TRBJ2-7; D might be TRBD2 (6 bases). The sequence was collected from a man between 18 and 35 years old in good health and CMV-seronegative. The source material was PBMCs. CDR3 DNA: TGTGCCAGCAGCGAGGGTAGGGGAGGGCAGTACTTC. Amino acid sequence: CASSEGRGGQYF.